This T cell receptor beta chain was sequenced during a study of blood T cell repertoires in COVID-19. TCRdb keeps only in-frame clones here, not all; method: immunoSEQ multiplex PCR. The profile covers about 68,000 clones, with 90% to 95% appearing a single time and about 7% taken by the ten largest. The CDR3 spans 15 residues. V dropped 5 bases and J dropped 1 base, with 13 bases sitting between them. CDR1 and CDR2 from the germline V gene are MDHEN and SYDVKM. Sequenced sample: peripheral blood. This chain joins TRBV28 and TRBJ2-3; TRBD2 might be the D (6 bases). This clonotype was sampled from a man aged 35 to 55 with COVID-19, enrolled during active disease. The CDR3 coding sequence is TGTGCCAGCAGTACCGCTAGCGACCGCACAGATACGCAGTATTTT. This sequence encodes CASSTASDRTDTQYF.